This T cell receptor (beta chain) stems from a study of early T cells in non-severe SARS-CoV-2 infection. Study-wide context: The sequenced material was bulk RNA from unsorted whole blood, and its chains were unpaired.

V was clipped by 1 base and J by 11 bases, with 11 bases between them. Germline CDR1 is LGHDT and CDR2 is YNNKEL (reference sequence). There are 12 residues in the CDR3. Attachment of unique molecular identifiers was made to individual cDNA molecules. TCRdb re-analysed the 5' RACE reads in MiXCR, keeping a single row per CDR3 protein. The sample shows tens of thousands of distinct CDR3 sequences, less than 15% of them seen only once. Sequencing used whole blood. This TCR came from an adult who was a healthcare worker with PCR-confirmed SARS-CoV-2 infection or an uninfected control (not recorded which). The chain employs TRBV3-1 and TRBJ1-1, with unresolved D. The chain's CDR3 is CASSQASLGAFF. CDR3 nucleotides: TGTGCCAGCAGCCAAGCCTCCCTGGGCGCTTTCTTT.